These T cell receptor beta chains were read from a single sample in a study of OX40 agonist ivuxolimab in advanced cancers. Method: immunoSEQ multiplex PCR; TCRdb's copy keeps in-frame clones and lacks some. The data hold roughly 140,000 clones, with around 94% observed a single time. Sequencing was performed on CD4+ or CD8+ T cells sorted from blood, taken in a trial of the OX40 agonist ivuxolimab. The receptors here all came from an adult with an advanced solid tumor such as melanoma, head and neck, liver or kidney cancer. CDR3s include the opening cysteine and the closing phenylalanine or tryptophan.

>TRBJ1-2|12|TRBV10-3
CATLRGSYGYTF
>TRBJ2-2|15|TRBV5-1
CASSSGTANTGELFF
>TRBJ1-5|17|TRBV28
CASSGGQGATIGQPQHF
>TRBJ2-7|17|TRBV27
CASSLGSGRPTSYEQYF
>TRBJ2-1|13|TRBV19
CASSPRGYNEQFF
>TRBJ2-3|12|TRBV11-3
CASSLGRDTQYF
>TRBJ1-3|14|TRBV6-5
CASSYGTSGNTIYF
>TRBJ1-5|14|TRBV6-5
CASTKGMGNQPQHF
>TRBJ1-2|14|TRBV5-1
CASSSRDANYGYTF
>TRBJ2-1|17|TRBV7-2
CASSLVGGFSSYNEQFF
>TRBJ1-6|14|TRBV19
CASTIQGASSPLHF